Sequencing of this T cell receptor beta chain was carried out in a study of somatic mutations in cytotoxic T cells in rheumatoid arthritis (dated by TCRdb to the late 2010s). Looking at the study overall: Sorted V beta1+ cells also underwent TCRB sequencing, and some V beta antibody-stained T-cell populations were flow-sorted at nearly 100% purity on a FACSAria II or Sony SH800. A total of roughly 60 rheumatoid arthritis patients and 15 to 20 healthy controls underwent TCRB deep sequencing. The median ages of the patient and control groups were essentially identical. The study asked whether expanded CD8+ T-cell clones in newly diagnosed, untreated rheumatoid arthritis carry somatic mutations, and used TCRB deep sequencing to characterize clonality.

A remark on this clone: The antigen it binds to is not known. Within one base of it there is no much larger clone, and no base qualities were kept.

TCRB CDR3 sequencing used the immunoSEQ assay on genomic DNA. The authors' analysis ran thus. Analyses were restricted to productive TCRB rearrangements. Clonality was expressed as a Shannon entropy-based productive clonality index, with each clone defined by a unique TCRB CDR3 sequence. The template counts of each clone relative to the total templates per sample were used to calculate repertoire overlap between two samples. V-gene usage from TCRB sequencing and V-gene usage measured by flow cytometry were correlated (Spearman r of about 0.56). The table comes from immuneACCESS by way of TCRdb, which keeps in-frame sequences with V and J called. Part of the clones is missing from these tables; in studies checked, under half for an unresolved V gene and the rest for unknown reasons. D and trimming were read from the DNA, whereas the V and J calls and clone size are those reported in that table. The sample has about 10,000 clones on record, roughly four fifths of them singletons. The ten biggest clones cover roughly a fifth of the sample.

Healthy controls were approximately 18 blood donors whose buffy coats were used, with a median age of around 50 years (range 21-70) and 55% to 65% female. Flow cytometry confirmed the purity of CD4+ and CD8+ cells that had been isolated by positive magnetic bead selection on an AutoMACS. Peripheral blood mononuclear cells were isolated by Ficoll-Paque PLUS density gradient separation. Nucleospin Tissue or Tissue XS kits were used to extract DNA from CD4-enriched, CD8-enriched or PBMC samples, and a Qubit 2.0 fluorometer was used for quantification. On the study overall, not on this receptor specifically: CD8+ clonality increased with age in patients (Spearman r of about 0.49) but not in healthy controls. The largest CD8+ clone made up more than 20% of CD8+ cells in about an eighth of the 65 patients, and blood and synovial fluid shared several identical CD8+ TCRB sequences. The slight underrepresentation of TRBV07 in patients was not corrected for multiple comparisons. Rheumatoid arthritis patients and age-matched healthy controls did not significantly differ in CD8+ T-cell clonality. It was unknown which antigens the expanded CD8+ clones targeted, and their absence from virus-specific databases did not exclude viral specificity.

V and J are truncated by 9 bases and 6 bases respectively, leaving an intervening sequence of 18 bases. The germline V gene gives CDR1 as ENHRY and CDR2 as SYGVKD. Its CDR3 holds 13 amino acids, cysteine through phenylalanine. Only the CDR3 DNA stays, 39 bases, in frame from base 1. The sample taken for sequencing was CD8+ T cells sorted from blood. This sequence uses TRBV10-3 and TRBJ2-7; a weak D assignment points to TRBD1 (6 bases agree). This TCR was recovered from a woman aged 45 to 65 in good health. The CDR3 protein: CAITDRGPPEQYF. The sequenced DNA is TGTGCCATAACGGACAGAGGGCCCCCCGAGCAGTACTTC.